A single sample is the source of the 6 T cell receptor beta chains below, sequenced in a study of cytomegalovirus exposure and HLA in healthy donors. With 60 Vbeta and 13 Jbeta primers, the PCR was carried out. Using immunoSEQ multiplex PCR, the repertoire was profiled, and TCRdb retains in-frame clones only, with some absent. The sample includes about 140,000 clones. Material: PBMCs. The receptors shown here come from a male donor in good health and CMV-seronegative.

V is TRBV4-2 and J is TRBJ2-1; possible D gene TRBD2, 5 bases. With 3 bases removed from V and 7 bases from J, the gap between germline ends came to 13 bases. CDR1 is LGHNA, CDR2 YNFKEQ, per germline. The CDR3 has 14 residues. The CDR3 region is CASSQEDLGNEQFF. In DNA form, the CDR3 reads TGTGCCAGCAGCCAGGAGGATTTGGGAAATGAGCAGTTCTTC.

This chain connects TRBV5-6 to TRBJ2-5; D remains ambiguous. V shed 4 bases and J shed 5 bases, with 18 bases lying between them. This CDR3 has 15 residues. Per the germline V gene, CDR1 is SGHDT and CDR2 is YYEEEE. CDR3 DNA: TGTGCCAGCAGCAAAAGAGTAGTGAAGAGGGAGACCCAGTACTTC. This gives the protein CASSKRVVKRETQYF.

This CDR3 reads CASSGDRYGYTF. CDR3 sequence (DNA): TGTGCCAGTTCAGGGGATCGTTATGGCTACACCTTC. The chain links TRBV7-8 to TRBJ1-2; weak D call: TRBD1 (6 bases). Germline V gene data show CDR1 as SGHVS and CDR2 as FQNEAQ. The CDR3 consists of 12 residues. V lost 9 bases and J lost 5, with 13 bases in between.

This chain uses TRBV2 with TRBJ1-5; tentative D call: TRBD1 (5 bases). Trimming cost V 4 bases and J 1 base, with 11 bases left between them. CDR3 length: 15 amino acids. The germline V gene encodes CDR1 SNHLY and CDR2 FYNNEI. In DNA form, the CDR3 reads TGTGCCAGCAGTGTGAAAGGACAAAGCAATCAGCCCCAGCATTTT. Translation: CASSVKGQSNQPQHF.

A word on this clone: The identical CDR3 is also encoded by other nucleotide sequences in the sample. The chain couples TRBV28 to TRBJ1-5; D not resolved. V was cut by 1 base and J by 0 bases, with 4 bases left in between. Germline V gene lookup returns CDR1 MDHEN and CDR2 SYDVKM. The CDR3 is made up of 14 amino acids. In nucleotides, the CDR3 is TGTGCCAGCAGTTTATCAGGTAGCAATCAGCCCCAGCATTTT. This sequence encodes CASSLSGSNQPQHF. Supplemented by reference TRBV28 and TRBJ1-5, the full variable domain reads DVKVTQSSRYLVKRTGEKVFLECVQDMDHENMFWYRQDPGLGLRLIYFSYDVKMKEKGDIPEGYSVSREKKERFSLILESASTNQTSMYLCASSLSGSNQPQHFGDGTRLSIL.

The V gene is TRBV6-5, the J gene TRBJ1-6; D unresolved. The germline V gene encodes CDR1 MNHEY and CDR2 SVGAGI. Trimming pared 6 bases from V and 8 bases from J, leaving 17 bases between. This CDR3 region has 15 residues. The CDR3: CASRPRGSPDSPLHF. In DNA form, the CDR3 reads TGTGCCAGCAGGCCTCGGGGATCCCCGGATTCACCCCTCCACTTT.